This T cell receptor beta chain was sequenced in a study of cytomegalovirus exposure and HLA in healthy donors. Across the whole study: Prior work identified 120 million or so unique TCR beta sequences in some 200 million T cells.

CDR1 is SEHNR, CDR2 FQNEAQ, per germline (reference sequence). The length of the CDR3 is 14 residues. The PCR used 60 Vbeta and 13 Jbeta primers. Method: immunoSEQ multiplex PCR; TCRdb's copy keeps in-frame clones and lacks some. Among 180,000 or so clones listed, 65% to 85% were seen once. The study, taken as a whole, reports: As a later analysis revealed, most CMV-associated TCR beta chains appeared HLA-restricted. The study flagged roughly 160 TCR beta chains as cytomegalovirus-associated. The study had only CMV serostatus as immune exposure information.

With respect to this clone: The antigen remains unidentified. Germline and junction disagree at one end, which may indicate a read error.

Sequenced material: PBMCs. The rearrangement joins TRBV7-9 to TRBJ2-1; 7 nucleotides match TRBD2. This receptor was identified in a female donor in good health and CMV-seronegative. The CDR3 DNA follows: TGTTCCAGCAGCTTAGGTCTAGCGGACAATGAGCAGTTCTTC. Amino acids: CSSSLGLADNEQFF.